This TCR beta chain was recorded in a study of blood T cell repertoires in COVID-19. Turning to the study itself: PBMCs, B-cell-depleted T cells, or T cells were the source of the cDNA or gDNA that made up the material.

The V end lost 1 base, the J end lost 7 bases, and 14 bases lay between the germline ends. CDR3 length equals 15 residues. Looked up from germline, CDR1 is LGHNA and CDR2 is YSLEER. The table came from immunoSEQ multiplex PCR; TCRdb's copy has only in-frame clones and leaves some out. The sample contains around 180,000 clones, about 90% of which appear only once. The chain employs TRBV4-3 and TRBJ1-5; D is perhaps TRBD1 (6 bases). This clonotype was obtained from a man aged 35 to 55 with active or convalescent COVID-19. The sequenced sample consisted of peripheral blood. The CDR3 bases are TGCGCCAGCAGCCAAGTGTTCTCAGGGGTACAGCCCCAGCATTTT. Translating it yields CASSQVFSGVQPQHF.